What follows are 8 T cell receptor beta chains derived from one specimen sequenced in a study of T cell changes during pregnancy in multiple sclerosis (dated 2019 in TCRdb). Libraries were prepared through the immunoSEQ multiplex PCR assay. Not all clones reach the TCRdb copy of this immuneACCESS table, which keeps in-frame sequences only. Checked studies attribute under half of the gap to unresolved V genes and leave the rest unexplained. The sample data list fewer than 75,000 clones, and 91% of these were observed just once. The ten largest clonotypes hold under 6% of the sample. This specimen was CD8+ T cells from peripheral blood mononuclear cells, taken before pregnancy. The receptor set was obtained from a female donor with multiple sclerosis, enrolled in a pregnancy study.

The gene calls are TRBV13 and TRBJ2-3, with 16 nucleotides matching TRBD2. The germline V gene has CDR1 PRHDT and CDR2 FYEKMQ (reference sequence). The CDR3 runs 18 residues. The junction had 6 bases not matched to a gene; V was cut back by 4 bases and J by 2 bases. CDR3 bases: TGTGCCAGCAGCTCCAAAGGGACTAGCGGGGGGGCCACAGATACGCAGTATTTT. Amino acid sequence: CASSSKGTSGGATDTQYF. Drawing the rest from reference TRBV13 and TRBJ2-3, the complete variable domain is AAGVIQSPRHLIKEKRETATLKCYPIPRHDTVYWYQQGPGQDPQFLISFYEKMQSDKGSIPDRFSAQQFSDYHSELNMSSLELGDSALYFCASSSKGTSGGATDTQYFGPGTRLTVL.

This chain connects TRBV6-6 to TRBJ1-1, with D perhaps matching TRBD1 (5 bases). This CDR3 contains 11 residues. The V end lost 8 bases, the J end lost 5 bases, and 9 bases lay between the germline ends. CDR1 is MNHNY and CDR2 is SVGAGI in the germline V gene (reference sequence). The CDR3 DNA is TGTGCCAGCCCCGGGGGGACTGAAGCTTTCTTT. Translated: CASPGGTEAFF.

As for this clone: With a much larger clone just one base away, this may be a read error. The chain employs TRBV7-2 and TRBJ2-5, with TRBD1 matching 9 bases. From germline, CDR1 is SGHTA and CDR2 FQGNSA. V lost 3 bases, J lost 3 bases, and 2 bases stayed unmatched. The CDR3 has 14 residues. The CDR3, as DNA: TGTGCCAGCAGCTTCTGGACAGGGGAAGAGACCCAGTACTTC. As protein: CASSFWTGEETQYF.

This rearrangement joins TRBV6-1 to TRBJ1-1; 9 nucleotides agree with TRBD1. V lost 3 bases, J lost 0 bases, and 8 bases stayed unmatched. The germline V gene has CDR1 MNHNS and CDR2 SASEGT. The CDR3 spans 17 residues. CDR3 sequence: CASSDFRDRVLNTEAFF. The DNA of the CDR3 is TGTGCCAGCAGTGATTTTAGGGACAGGGTCCTGAACACTGAAGCTTTCTTT.

This clone was recorded a few times. The V and J genes are TRBV6-4 and TRBJ1-1; no firm D call. Germline V lookup: CDR1 MRHNA, CDR2 SNTAGT. There are 13 residues in the CDR3. V was shortened by 6 bases and J by 1 base, with 9 bases between the two germline ends. CDR3 sequence (DNA): TGTGCCAGCAGCCGAGCAGGGAACACTGAAGCTTTCTTT. It specifies CASSRAGNTEAFF.

V is TRBV11-2 and J is TRBJ2-7; no clear D gene. The CDR3 consists of 17 residues. The germline CDR1 and CDR2 sequences are SGHAT and FQNNGV. With 1 base removed from V and 4 bases from J, the gap between germline ends came to 20 bases. CDR3 region: CASSLGFEEMGEYEQYF. The DNA for the CDR3 is TGTGCCAGCAGCTTAGGGTTTGAGGAGATGGGTGAATACGAGCAGTACTTC.

The chain joins TRBV4-2 to TRBJ2-7; D ambiguous. Per germline, CDR1 LGHNA and CDR2 YNFKEQ. The CDR3 totals 13 residues. Trimming pared 3 bases from V and 4 bases from J, leaving 10 bases between. The CDR3 region is CASSQMTNYEQYF. CDR3 coding DNA: TGTGCCAGCAGCCAGATGACAAATTACGAGCAGTACTTC.

V gene TRBV15 combines with J gene TRBJ2-5; 8 nucleotides align to TRBD2. V lost 0 bases to trimming and J lost 9 bases; unmatched junction nucleotides: 18. This CDR3 contains 18 residues. The V gene's germline CDR1 is LNHNV and CDR2 YYDKDF (reference sequence). The CDR3 sequence is CATSRDPQRGLDEKAQYF. Here the CDR3 DNA reads TGTGCCACCAGCAGAGATCCCCAGCGGGGGTTAGATGAGAAGGCCCAGTACTTC.